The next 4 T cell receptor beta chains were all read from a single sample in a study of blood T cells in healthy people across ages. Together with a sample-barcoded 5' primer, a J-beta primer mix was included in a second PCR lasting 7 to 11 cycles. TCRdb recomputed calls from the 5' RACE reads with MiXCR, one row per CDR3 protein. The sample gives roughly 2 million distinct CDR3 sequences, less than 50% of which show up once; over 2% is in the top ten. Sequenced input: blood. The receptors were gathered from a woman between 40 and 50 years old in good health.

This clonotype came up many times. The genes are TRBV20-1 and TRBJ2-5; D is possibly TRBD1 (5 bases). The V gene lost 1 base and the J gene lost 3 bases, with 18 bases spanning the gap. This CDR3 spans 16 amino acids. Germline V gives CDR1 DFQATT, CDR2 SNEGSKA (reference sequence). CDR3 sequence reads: CSARVGLGPKEETQYF. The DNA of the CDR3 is TGCAGTGCTAGAGTCGGTTTGGGGCCAAAAGAAGAGACCCAGTACTTC.

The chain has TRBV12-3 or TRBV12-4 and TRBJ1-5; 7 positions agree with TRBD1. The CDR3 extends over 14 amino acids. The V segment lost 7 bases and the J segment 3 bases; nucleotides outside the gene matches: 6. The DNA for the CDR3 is TGTGCCAGCATTCCCGGGACAGCCAATCAGCCCCAGCATTTT. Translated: CASIPGTANQPQHF.

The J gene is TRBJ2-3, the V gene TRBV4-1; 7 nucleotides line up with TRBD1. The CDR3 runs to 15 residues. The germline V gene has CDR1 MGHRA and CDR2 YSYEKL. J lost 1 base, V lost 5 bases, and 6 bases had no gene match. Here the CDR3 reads CASSSDRDRTDTQYF. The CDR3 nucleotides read TGCGCCAGCAGCAGCGACAGGGATCGCACAGATACGCAGTATTTT.

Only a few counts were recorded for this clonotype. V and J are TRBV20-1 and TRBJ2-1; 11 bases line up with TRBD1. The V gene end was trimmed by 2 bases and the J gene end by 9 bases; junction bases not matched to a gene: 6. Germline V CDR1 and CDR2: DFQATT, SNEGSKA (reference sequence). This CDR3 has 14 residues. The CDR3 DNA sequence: TGCAGTGCTAGACTTGGACAGGGGGCAGGTGAGCAGTTCTTC. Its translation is CSARLGQGAGEQFF.